The rows below give T cell receptor beta chains drawn from one sample of a study of blood T cell repertoires in COVID-19. The method was immunoSEQ multiplex PCR; TCRdb's version includes in-frame clones alone and lacks a portion of them. The sample lists about 200,000 clones; roughly 90% were seen once. What was sequenced was peripheral blood. The source of these receptors is a woman aged 40 to 55 with acute or convalescent COVID-19. Both conserved end residues are part of each CDR3. The D gene is left open where the match is weak. Size tells how often a clone was seen (once, few, many) or the class of an expanded clone, and some rows leave it out.

V gene,CDR3 length,J gene,D gene,clone size,CDR3 protein,CDR3 DNA
TRBV6-2/TRBV6-3,17,TRBJ2-5,TRBD2,.,CASSSPVGRGEKETQYF,TGTGCCAGCAGTTCCCCGGTCGGGCGGGGGGAGAAAGAGACCCAGTACTTC
TRBV19,16,TRBJ1-6,.,.,CASTSTLRGGREPLHF,TGTGCCAGTACCTCAACCCTAAGGGGGGGGCGGGAACCCCTCCACTTT
TRBV5-1,13,TRBJ1-2,.,.,CASSLVTGYGYTF,TGCGCCAGCAGCTTGGTGACGGGCTATGGCTACACCTTC
TRBV3-1/TRBV3-2,14,TRBJ1-2,.,.,CASSQATGNYGYTF,TGTGCCAGCAGCCAAGCAACAGGGAACTATGGCTACACCTTC
TRBV11-2,17,TRBJ2-3,.,once,CASSLDQDQGGSDTQYF,TGTGCCAGCAGCTTAGATCAAGATCAGGGAGGTTCAGATACGCAGTATTTT
TRBV10-2,14,TRBJ1-5,.,.,CASSEVAVNQPQHF,TGCGCCAGCAGTGAGGTGGCAGTCAATCAGCCCCAGCATTTT
TRBV3-1/TRBV3-2,15,TRBJ1-5,TRBD1,.,CASSLGQENNQPQHF,TGTGCCAGCAGCCTGGGACAGGAGAACAATCAGCCCCAGCATTTT
TRBV7-2,15,TRBJ1-5,.,.,CASSLVQGANQPQHF,TGTGCCAGCAGCTTAGTACAGGGAGCAAATCAGCCCCAGCATTTT
TRBV18,15,TRBJ2-2,.,.,CASQLAAANTGELFF,TGTGCCAGCCAACTCGCAGCGGCGAACACCGGGGAGCTGTTTTTT
TRBV19,11,TRBJ2-1,.,.,CASTPGNEQFF,TGTGCCAGTACCCCGGGGAATGAGCAGTTCTTC
TRBV7-3,13,TRBJ2-1,.,.,CASSSRPYNEQFF,TGTGCCAGCAGCTCGAGGCCCTACAATGAGCAGTTCTTC
TRBV5-6,15,TRBJ1-1,TRBD1,.,CASSRDRGRFGEAFF,TGTGCCAGCAGTCGGGACAGGGGGAGGTTTGGTGAAGCTTTCTTT
TRBV4-1,16,TRBJ1-4,.,once,CASSQDLSRGNEKLFF,TGCGCCAGCAGCCAAGATCTTTCCAGGGGAAATGAAAAACTGTTTTTT
TRBV13,14,TRBJ1-3,TRBD1,.,CASRKGAPGNTIYF,TGTGCCAGCAGGAAGGGGGCGCCTGGAAACACCATATATTTT
TRBV19,15,TRBJ1-4,.,.,CASSIQGLGNEKLFF,TGTGCCAGTAGTATCCAGGGGTTAGGTAATGAAAAACTGTTTTTT
TRBV30,13,TRBJ1-5,TRBD1,.,CAWSSRGNQPQHF,TGTGCCTGGAGCAGCAGGGGGAATCAGCCCCAGCATTTT
TRBV10-3,13,TRBJ1-2,.,.,CAISPGLPNGYTF,TGTGCCATCAGTCCGGGACTCCCGAATGGCTACACCTTC